The source of this T cell receptor beta chain is a study of Ad26.COV2.S vaccination and SARS-CoV-2 variants. Findings and caveats of the study: Substantial breadth was reportedly displayed by spike-specific CD8+ and CD4+ T cell responses after vaccination. Comparable non-spike TCR breadth was observed in vaccine and placebo recipients. Overall T cell responses may have been underestimated by the analyses of TCR breadth and depth. Those who received the vaccine showed greater spike-specific TCR breadth than those given placebo.

Only in-frame clones appear in the TCRdb table, and some are missing; sequencing was by immunoSEQ multiplex PCR. The table has some 190,000 clones, 70% to 90% seen once; the top ten hold less than 6%. Germline-derived CDR1 and CDR2 are SGHAT and FQNNGV. The CDR3 has 13 amino acids. V trimming: 8 bases; J trimming: 5 bases; junction bases outside the gene matches: 5. Turning to this clone: Its cognate antigen is unknown.

This sequence was found in a human donor who had recovered from COVID-19. The V call is TRBV11-2, the J call TRBJ2-7, with TRBD1 matching 11 bases. The sample was peripheral blood, taken after recovery from COVID-19. CDR3 coding DNA: TGTGCCAGCGGGGGACAGGGGGGGAACGAGCAGTACTTC. This codes for CASGGQGGNEQYF.